These 6 T cell receptor beta chains were all obtained from the same sample, sequenced in a study of Graves' ophthalmopathy and Graves' hyperthyroidism. Amplifying from RNA transcripts, the study obtained TCR beta CDR3 regions. The library came from an HTBI-primed first-round RT-PCR and a second-round multiplex PCR. TCRdb fed the multiplex PCR reads into MiXCR, producing one record per CDR3 protein. Among about 150,000 distinct CDR3 sequences listed, under 40% were seen once. Sequenced material: peripheral blood. All receptors come from a middle-aged woman with Graves' ophthalmopathy.

This clonotype was recorded at least ten times. V usage is TRBV11-1 and J usage is TRBJ2-5; the D gene is possibly TRBD2 (5 bases). Trimming pared 1 base from V and 5 bases from J, leaving 8 bases between. The CDR3 runs to 13 residues. CDR1 and CDR2 (germline): SGHAT, FQDESV (reference sequence). CDR3 protein: CASSLVGGETQYF. CDR3 nucleotides: TGTGCCAGCAGCTTAGTAGGCGGGGAGACCCAGTACTTC.

This rearrangement joins TRBV19 to TRBJ1-1, with TRBD1 matching over 8 bases. The V gene's germline CDR1 is LNHDA and CDR2 SQIVND (reference sequence). The CDR3 length is 15 residues. V gave up 7 bases and J gave up 6 bases; unmatched junction bases: 13. This CDR3 is CASKQGATDTAEAFF. In nucleotides, the CDR3 is TGTGCCAGTAAGCAGGGGGCAACGGATACGGCTGAAGCTTTCTTT. Variable domain in full (rest from reference TRBV19 and TRBJ1-1): DGGITQSPKYLFRKEGQNVTLSCEQNLNHDAMYWYRQDPGQGLRLIYYSQIVNDFQKGDIAEGYSVSREKKESFPLTVTSAQKNPTAFYLCASKQGATDTAEAFFGQGTRLTVV.

This clonotype showed up many times. The chain is built from TRBV12-3 or TRBV12-4 and TRBJ2-5; 15 bases are shared with TRBD2. CDR3 size: 17 residues. The trim removed 2 bases at V and 5 bases at J, leaving 6 bases unmatched. DNA of the CDR3: TGTGCCAGCAGTTTAAGGACTAGCGGGGGGGCCGGTGAGACCCAGTACTTC. It specifies CASSLRTSGGAGETQYF.

The chain is built from TRBV7-9 and TRBJ2-5, with 7 bases lining up with TRBD2. Trimming cost V 4 bases and J 4 bases; bases outside gene matches: 0. CDR1 is SEHNR, CDR2 FQNEAQ, per germline (reference sequence). This CDR3 comprises 12 residues. This CDR3 reads CASSWGGETQYF. The CDR3 DNA reads TGTGCCAGCAGCTGGGGGGGAGAGACCCAGTACTTC.

This clonotype was recorded at least ten times. CDR3 sequence reads: CAWSVQYEQYF. As DNA, the CDR3 is TGTGCCTGGAGTGTACAATACGAGCAGTACTTC. This chain links TRBV30 with TRBJ2-7; D remains ambiguous. CDR3 length: 11 residues. With 0 bases removed from V and 4 bases from J, the gap between germline ends came to 4 bases. CDR1 is GTSNPN and CDR2 is SVGIG in the germline V gene (reference sequence).

CDR3: CAWKGGGYYEQYF. The CDR3 DNA reads as TGTGCCTGGAAGGGGGGGGGTTACTACGAGCAGTACTTC. The gene calls are TRBV30 and TRBJ2-7; perhaps TRBD2 as D (7 bases). Trimming removed 4 bases at V and 3 bases at J, with 13 bases between. CDR3 length: 13 residues. From germline, CDR1 is GTSNPN and CDR2 SVGIG (reference sequence).